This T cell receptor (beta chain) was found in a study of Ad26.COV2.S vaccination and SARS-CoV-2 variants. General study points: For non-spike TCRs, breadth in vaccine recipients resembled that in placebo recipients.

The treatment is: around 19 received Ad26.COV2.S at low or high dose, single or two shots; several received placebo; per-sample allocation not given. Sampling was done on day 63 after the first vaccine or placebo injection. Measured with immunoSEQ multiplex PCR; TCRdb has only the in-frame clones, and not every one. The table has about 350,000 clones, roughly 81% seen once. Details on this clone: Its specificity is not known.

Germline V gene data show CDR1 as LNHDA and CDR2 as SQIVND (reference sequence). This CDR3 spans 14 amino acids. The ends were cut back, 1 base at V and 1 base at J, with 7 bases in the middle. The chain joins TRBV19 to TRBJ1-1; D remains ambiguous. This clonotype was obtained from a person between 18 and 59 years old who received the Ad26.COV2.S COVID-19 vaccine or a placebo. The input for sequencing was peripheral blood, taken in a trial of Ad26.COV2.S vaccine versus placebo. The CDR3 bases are TGTGCCAGTAGTATAGGTGTAGGGAACACTGAAGCTTTCTTT. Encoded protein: CASSIGVGNTEAFF. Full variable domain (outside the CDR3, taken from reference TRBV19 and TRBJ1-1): DGGITQSPKYLFRKEGQNVTLSCEQNLNHDAMYWYRQDPGQGLRLIYYSQIVNDFQKGDIAEGYSVSREKKESFPLTVTSAQKNPTAFYLCASSIGVGNTEAFFGQGTRLTVV.